This T cell receptor beta chain was sequenced during a study of T cells in pancreatic ductal adenocarcinoma. Remarks on this clone: Its antigen remains unidentified.

This table comes from immunoSEQ multiplex PCR, and its TCRdb copy is limited to in-frame clones, with some not included. Of under 6,500 clones listed, approximately 67% were seen once; the top ten hold approximately 8.8%. This CDR3 is built from 14 residues. Looked up from germline, CDR1 is SGHDT and CDR2 is YYEEEE. V lost 0 bases and J 7 bases, leaving 8 bases between the germline ends. The selected patients with pancreatic ductal adenocarcinoma had surgery but no neoadjuvant therapy. Study results and limitations: Tumor samples had fewer productive templates and approximately 8-fold fewer unique clonotypes than blood. This surgical cohort overrepresents the minority presenting with early-stage disease.

Material for sequencing was pancreatic tumor tissue. The V and J genes are TRBV5-6 and TRBJ1-6; a possible D gene is TRBD1 (6 bases). The receptor was derived from a human donor with pancreatic ductal adenocarcinoma. The CDR3 coding sequence is TGTGCCAGCAGCTTGGAGCAGGGGAATTCACCCCTCCACTTT. This sequence encodes CASSLEQGNSPLHF.